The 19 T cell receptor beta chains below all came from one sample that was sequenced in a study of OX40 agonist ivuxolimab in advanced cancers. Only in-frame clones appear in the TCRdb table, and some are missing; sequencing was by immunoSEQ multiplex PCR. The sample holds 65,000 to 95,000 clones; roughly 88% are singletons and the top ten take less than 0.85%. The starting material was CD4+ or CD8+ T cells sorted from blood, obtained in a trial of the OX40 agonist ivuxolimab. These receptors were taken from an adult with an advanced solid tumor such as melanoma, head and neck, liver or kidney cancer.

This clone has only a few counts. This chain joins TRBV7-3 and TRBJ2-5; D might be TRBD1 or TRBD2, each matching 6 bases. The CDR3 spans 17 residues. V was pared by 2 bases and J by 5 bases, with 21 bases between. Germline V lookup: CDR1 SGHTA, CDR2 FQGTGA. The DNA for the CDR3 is TGTGCCAGCAGCTTAGCTTCCGGCCGAAGGGGGGTGGAGACCCAGTACTTC. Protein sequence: CASSLASGRRGVETQYF.

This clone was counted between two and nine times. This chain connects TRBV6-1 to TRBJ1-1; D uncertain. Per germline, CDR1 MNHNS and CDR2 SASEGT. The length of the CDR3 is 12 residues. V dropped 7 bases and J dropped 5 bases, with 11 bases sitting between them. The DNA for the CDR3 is TGTGCCAGCACTTCCGGAGGTACTGAAGCTTTCTTT. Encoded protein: CASTSGGTEAFF.

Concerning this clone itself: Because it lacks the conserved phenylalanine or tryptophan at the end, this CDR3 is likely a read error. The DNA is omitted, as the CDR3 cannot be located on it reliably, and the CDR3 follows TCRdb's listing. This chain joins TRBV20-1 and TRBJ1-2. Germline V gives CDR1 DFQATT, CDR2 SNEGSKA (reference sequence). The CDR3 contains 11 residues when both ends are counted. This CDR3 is CSARRGAPVKI.

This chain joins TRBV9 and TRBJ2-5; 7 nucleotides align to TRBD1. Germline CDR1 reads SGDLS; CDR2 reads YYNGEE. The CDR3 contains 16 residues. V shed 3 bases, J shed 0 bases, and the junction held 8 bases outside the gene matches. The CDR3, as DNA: TGTGCCAGCAGCGCGGACAGGACTTTGTACCAAGAGACCCAGTACTTC. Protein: CASSADRTLYQETQYF.

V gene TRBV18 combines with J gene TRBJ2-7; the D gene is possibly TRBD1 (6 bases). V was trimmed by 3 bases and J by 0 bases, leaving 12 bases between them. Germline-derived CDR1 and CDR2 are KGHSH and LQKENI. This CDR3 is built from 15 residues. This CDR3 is CASSPRQDSSYEQYF. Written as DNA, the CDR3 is TGTGCCAGCTCACCCAGGCAGGACAGCTCCTACGAGCAGTACTTC.

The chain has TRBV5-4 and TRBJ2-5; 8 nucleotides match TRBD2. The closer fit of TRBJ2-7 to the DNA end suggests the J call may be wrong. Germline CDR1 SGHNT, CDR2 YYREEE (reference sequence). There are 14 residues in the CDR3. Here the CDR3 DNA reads TGTGCCAGCAGCTTGACTAGCGGCTCCTACGAGCAGTACTTC. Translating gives CASSLTSGSYEQYF.

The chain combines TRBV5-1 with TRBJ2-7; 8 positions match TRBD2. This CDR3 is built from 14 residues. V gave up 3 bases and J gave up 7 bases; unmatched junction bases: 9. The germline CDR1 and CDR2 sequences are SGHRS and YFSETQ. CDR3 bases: TGCGCCAGCAGCTCAAGCGGGAGTATGAGAGAGCAGTACTTC. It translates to CASSSSGSMREQYF.

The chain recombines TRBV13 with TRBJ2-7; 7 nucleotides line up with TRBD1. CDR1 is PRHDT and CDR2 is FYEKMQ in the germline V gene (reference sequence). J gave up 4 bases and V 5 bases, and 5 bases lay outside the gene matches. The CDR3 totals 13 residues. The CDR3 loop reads CASSRDSLYEQYF. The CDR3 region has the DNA TGTGCCAGCAGCCGGGACAGCTTGTACGAGCAGTACTTC.

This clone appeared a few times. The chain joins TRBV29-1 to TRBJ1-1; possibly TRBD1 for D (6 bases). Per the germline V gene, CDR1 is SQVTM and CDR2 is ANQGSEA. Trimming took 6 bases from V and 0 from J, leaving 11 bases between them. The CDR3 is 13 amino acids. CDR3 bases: TGCAGCGTCCACAGGGACTTGAACACTGAAGCTTTCTTT. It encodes CSVHRDLNTEAFF.

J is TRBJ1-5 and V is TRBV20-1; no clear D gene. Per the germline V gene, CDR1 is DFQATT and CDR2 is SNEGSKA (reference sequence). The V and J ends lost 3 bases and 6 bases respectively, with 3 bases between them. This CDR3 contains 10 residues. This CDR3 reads CSASGQPQHF. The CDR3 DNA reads TGCAGTGCTAGTGGTCAGCCCCAGCATTTT.

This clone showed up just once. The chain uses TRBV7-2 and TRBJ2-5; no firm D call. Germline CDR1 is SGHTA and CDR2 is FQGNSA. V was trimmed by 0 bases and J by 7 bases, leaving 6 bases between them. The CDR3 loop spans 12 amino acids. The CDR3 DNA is TGTGCCAGCAGCTTAGCGGTGGGGACCCAGTACTTC. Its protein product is CASSLAVGTQYF.

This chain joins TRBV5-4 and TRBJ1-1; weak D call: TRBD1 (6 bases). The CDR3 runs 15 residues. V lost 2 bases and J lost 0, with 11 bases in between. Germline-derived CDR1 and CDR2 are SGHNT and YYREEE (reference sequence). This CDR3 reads CASSFPGALNTEAFF. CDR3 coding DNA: TGTGCCAGCAGCTTCCCAGGGGCCTTGAACACTGAAGCTTTCTTT.

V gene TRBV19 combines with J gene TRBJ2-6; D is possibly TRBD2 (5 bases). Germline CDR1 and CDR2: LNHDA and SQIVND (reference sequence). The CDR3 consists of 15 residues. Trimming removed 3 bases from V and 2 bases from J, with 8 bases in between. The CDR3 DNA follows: TGTGCCAGTAGTATCCCCGGGGCTGGGGCCAACGTCCTGACTTTC. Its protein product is CASSIPGAGANVLTF.

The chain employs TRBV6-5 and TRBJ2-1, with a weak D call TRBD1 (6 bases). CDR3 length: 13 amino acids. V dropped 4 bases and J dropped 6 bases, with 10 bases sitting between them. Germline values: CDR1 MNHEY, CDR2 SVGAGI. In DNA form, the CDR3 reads TGTGCCAGCAGTTGGGGCAGGGGCAATGAGCAGTTCTTC. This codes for CASSWGRGNEQFF.

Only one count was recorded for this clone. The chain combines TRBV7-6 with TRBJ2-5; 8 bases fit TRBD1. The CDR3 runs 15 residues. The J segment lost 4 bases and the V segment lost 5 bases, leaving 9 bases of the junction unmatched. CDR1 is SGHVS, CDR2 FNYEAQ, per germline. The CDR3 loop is CASSTRTGQGETQYF. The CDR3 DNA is TGTGCCAGCAGCACCCGGACAGGGCAGGGAGAGACCCAGTACTTC.

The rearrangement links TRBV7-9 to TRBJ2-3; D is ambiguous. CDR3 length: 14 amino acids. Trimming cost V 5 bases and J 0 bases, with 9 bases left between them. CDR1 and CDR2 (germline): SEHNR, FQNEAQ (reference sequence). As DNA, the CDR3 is TGTGCCAGCAGCCCTGGATCTAGCACAGATACGCAGTATTTT. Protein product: CASSPGSSTDTQYF.

CDR3: CASSFVPARGYNEQFF. CDR3 DNA sequence: TGTGCCAGCAGTTTCGTCCCAGCCCGCGGCTACAATGAGCAGTTCTTC. This chain joins TRBV28 and TRBJ2-1; no reliable D call. This CDR3 has 16 residues. Trimming removed 3 bases at V and 3 bases at J, with 15 bases between. Per germline, CDR1 MDHEN and CDR2 SYDVKM.

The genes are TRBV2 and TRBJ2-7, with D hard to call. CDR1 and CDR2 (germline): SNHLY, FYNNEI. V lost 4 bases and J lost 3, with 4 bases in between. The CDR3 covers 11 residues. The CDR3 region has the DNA TGTGCCAGCAGTGGTGGCTACGAGCAGTACTTC. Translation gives CASSGGYEQYF.

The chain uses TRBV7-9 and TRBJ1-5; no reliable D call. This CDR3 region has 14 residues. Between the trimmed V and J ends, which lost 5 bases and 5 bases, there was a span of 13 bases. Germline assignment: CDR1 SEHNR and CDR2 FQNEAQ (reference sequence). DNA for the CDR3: TGTGCCAGCAGCGCCCTTCAGACGGATCAGCCCCAGCATTTT. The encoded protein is CASSALQTDQPQHF. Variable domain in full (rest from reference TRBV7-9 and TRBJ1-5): DTGVSQNPRHKITKRGQNVTFRCDPISEHNRLYWYRQTLGQGPEFLTYFQNEAQLEKSRLLSDRFSAERPKGSFSTLEIQRTEQGDSAMYLCASSALQTDQPQHFGDGTRLSIL.